Listed below are T cell receptor beta chains from one sample, sequenced in a study of T cells expressing NK-cell markers. TCRdb reanalyzed the 5' RACE reads, giving one entry per CDR3 protein sequence and no DNA. This sample's clone table lists some 120,000 distinct CDR3 sequences. The sequenced sample was blood T cells: a sorted CD56 or NKG2C T cell subset, CD4+ or CD8+ T cells, or bulk PBMC T cells (not recorded which). The source of these receptors is a woman between 18 and 70 years old in good health. The CDR3 runs from the conserved cysteine through the conserved F or W.

CDR3 protein	V gene	J gene
CATTGQTNNEQFF	TRBV11-2	TRBJ2-1
CASSSEGISETQYF	TRBV5-1	TRBJ2-5
CATHPGWAYEQYF	TRBV28	TRBJ2-7
CASSPERSDGEKLFF	TRBV7-3	TRBJ1-4
CASSYKREVEETQYF	TRBV6-5	TRBJ2-5
CASSLLGQGARDYTF	TRBV27	TRBJ1-2
CASSDRTTSGGADTQYF	TRBV12-3/TRBV12-4	TRBJ2-3
CASSPIRGRGPGDTQYF	TRBV12-3/TRBV12-4	TRBJ2-3
CASSLTSGRPENEQFF	TRBV12-3/TRBV12-4	TRBJ2-1
CASSLARGGSRSYEQYF	TRBV7-9	TRBJ2-7
CSVEFAGGANTEAFF	TRBV29-1	TRBJ1-1
CASSFGGAETQYF	TRBV5-6	TRBJ2-5
CSASWGNTGELFF	TRBV20-1	TRBJ2-2
CASSTVRGNSPLHF	TRBV9	TRBJ1-6
CAITIGGGPGDEQFF	TRBV10-3	TRBJ2-1
CAVIDRTRPGYGYTF	TRBV6-1	TRBJ1-2
CASSPGFGELGVRDEQFF	TRBV18	TRBJ2-1
CASSPVVADTQYF	TRBV12-3/TRBV12-4	TRBJ2-3
CASSEVSGRRETQYF	TRBV6-1	TRBJ2-5
CASSLGLAGTGELFF	TRBV7-8	TRBJ2-2
CASSPWDLAEAVNTEAFF	TRBV6-2/TRBV6-3	TRBJ1-1
CASSFEGTFTDTQYF	TRBV7-2	TRBJ2-3
CASSFSGAHGGNEQFF	TRBV5-6	TRBJ2-1
CASSPTSYGGLADTQYF	TRBV3-1	TRBJ2-3
CSVEGLAGLETQYF	TRBV29-1	TRBJ2-5
CATSRGGQAGDGEQYF	TRBV15	TRBJ2-7
CASSSPGGRGGYTF	TRBV9	TRBJ1-2
CAWSPPGTDYEQYF	TRBV30	TRBJ2-7
CASRSGGLSGYTF	TRBV27	TRBJ1-2
CASSFLASGNYEQYF	TRBV28	TRBJ2-7
CATGDRGAKNIQYF	TRBV19	TRBJ2-4